This T cell receptor (beta chain) was observed in a study of OX40 agonist ivuxolimab in advanced cancers. At the level of the study: Dose-escalation patients were diagnosed with hepatocellular carcinoma, melanoma, renal cell cancer or head and neck cancer. Study-wide results and caveats: Antigens targeted by the expanded peripheral T cells were not determined.

A note on this clone: Its specificity is not known.

Exclusion applied to patients with autoimmune disease history or systemic immunosuppression. TCRdb keeps only in-frame clones here, not all; method: immunoSEQ multiplex PCR. The sample records roughly 60,000 clones, roughly 88% being singletons. The V and J ends lost 4 bases and 1 base respectively, with 7 bases between them. Germline V gives CDR1 SEHNR, CDR2 FQNEAQ (reference sequence). CDR3 size: 14 residues. Sample: CD4+ or CD8+ T cells sorted from blood, taken in a trial of the OX40 agonist ivuxolimab. The source is an adult with an advanced solid tumor such as melanoma, head and neck, liver or kidney cancer. The chain carries TRBV7-9 and TRBJ2-2; D uncertain. The CDR3 DNA follows: TGTGCCAGCAGCTCGCCGGGGAACACCGGGGAGCTGTTTTTT. Its protein is CASSSPGNTGELFF. The full variable domain, in which reference TRBV7-9 and TRBJ2-2 provide the parts outside the CDR3, is DTGVSQNPRHKITKRGQNVTFRCDPISEHNRLYWYRQTLGQGPEFLTYFQNEAQLEKSRLLSDRFSAERPKGSFSTLEIQRTEQGDSAMYLCASSSPGNTGELFFGEGSRLTVL.